This entry features one T cell receptor (beta chain) sequence. Its cognate antigen is unknown. Total RNA extracted from each sample amounted to at least 5.5 micrograms. The data originate from a study of blood T cells in healthy people across ages. Overall study results and limits: Older age coincided with a roughly linear decline in TCR beta diversity per million T cells.

It was with a sample-barcoded 5' primer and a J-beta primer mix that a second PCR of roughly 6 to 11 cycles was run. Each of the cDNA molecules was tagged by a template-switch adaptor with 12 random nucleotides. TCRdb independently ran MiXCR on the 5' RACE reads; one entry per CDR3 protein. The sample holds roughly 1.4 million distinct CDR3 sequences, around 55% seen once. The V gene's germline CDR1 is KGHDR and CDR2 SFDVKD. The CDR3 has 12 amino acids. V gave up 0 bases and J gave up 9 bases, with 5 bases separating them. The chain is built from TRBV24-1 and TRBJ2-1; no firm D call. Sequencing used blood. The TCR was taken from a man aged 18 to 29 in good health. CDR3 in DNA: TGTGCCACCAGTGATTTGTCTACTGAGCAGTTCTTC. It encodes CATSDLSTEQFF.